One sample yielded the 30 T cell receptor beta chains listed below, sequenced in a study of metastatic and nonmetastatic thyroid tumors. TCRdb reanalyzed the PCR reads via MiXCR. The sample holds 35,000 to 55,000 clones, 3% to 3.5% seen once. Treatment of any kind had been given to no patient before thyroid surgery. Material: blood. The receptors shown here come from a female donor with papillary thyroid cancer or a benign thyroid nodule (not recorded which). Some clones in this sample may be carry-over from other donors' samples.

This clone has ten or more counts. Since a much larger clone is just one base distant, this may be a read error. The chain couples TRBV19 to TRBJ2-1; 9 nucleotides align to TRBD2. The CDR3 loop spans 16 amino acids. Germline V lookup: CDR1 LNHDA, CDR2 SQIVND (reference sequence). The CDR3 DNA is TGTGCCAGTAGTATCGAAACTAGCGGGTCCTACAATGAGCGGTTCTTC. This encodes CASSIETSGSYNERFF.

The genes are TRBV15 and TRBJ1-4; no definite D call. Deletions cut 0 bases from V and 9 bases from J, with 11 bases between. Germline values: CDR1 LNHNV, CDR2 YYDKDF (reference sequence). CDR3 size: 14 residues. CDR3 nucleotide sequence: TGTGCCACCAGCAGAGATGGAGGAGGGCAAAAACTGTTTTTT. Translating it yields CATSRDGGGQKLFF.

V gene TRBV9 combines with J gene TRBJ1-6, with unresolved D. Germline CDR1 is SGDLS and CDR2 is YYNGEE. The CDR3 is 14 amino acids. V was pared by 4 bases and J by 6 bases, with 11 bases between. The CDR3 reads CASSSTVTNSPLHF. The DNA for the CDR3 is TGTGCCAGCAGCTCTACAGTGACTAATTCACCCCTCCACTTT.

This clone was seen many times. A much larger clone differs by one base, so this may be a read error. CDR3 loop: CAGSPAGGGTEAFF. CDR3 sequence (DNA): TGCGCCGGCAGCCCAGCGGGGGGGGGCACTGAAGCTTTCTTT. The V gene is TRBV5-1, the J gene TRBJ1-1; TRBD1 is a possible D gene (5 bases). This CDR3 has 14 residues. The germline V gene has CDR1 SGHRS and CDR2 YFSETQ.

This chain connects TRBV6-6 to TRBJ2-6, with D uncertain. The germline gives CDR1 MNHNY, CDR2 SVGAGI (reference sequence). This CDR3 spans 16 amino acids. V lost 0 bases to trimming and J lost 2 bases, with 8 bases between them. The CDR3 reads CASSYSLATGANVLTF. CDR3 DNA sequence: TGTGCCAGCAGTTACTCCCTGGCGACTGGGGCCAACGTCCTGACTTTC.

This clone was recorded a few times. A much larger clonotype is one base distant, so this may be a read error. This chain connects TRBV11-3 to TRBJ1-1; 8 nucleotides match TRBD1. This CDR3 is 14 amino acids long. From germline, CDR1 is SGHNT and CDR2 YENEEA. In DNA form, the CDR3 reads TGTGCCAGCAACGACGGACAGGGCGGCACTGGAGCTTTCTTT. It codes for CASNDGQGGTGAFF.

There are a few counts of this clone. This chain connects TRBV6-4 to TRBJ2-3; D unclear. The germline gives CDR1 MRHNA, CDR2 SNTAGT. CDR3 length: 14 amino acids. V lost 3 bases, J lost 3 bases, and 10 bases lay in between. DNA for the CDR3: TGTGCCAGCAGTGATGGCCACGTAACAGATACGCAGTATTTT. This translates into CASSDGHVTDTQYF.

This clone was recorded many times. The V gene is TRBV12-3 or TRBV12-4, the J gene TRBJ1-5; TRBD1 agrees at 8 bases. The trim removed 6 bases at V and 1 base at J, leaving 8 bases unmatched. CDR3 size: 16 residues. CDR3 sequence reads: CASSPDRGWSNQPQHF. As DNA, the CDR3 is TGTGCCAGCAGCCCCGACAGGGGTTGGAGCAATCAGCCCCAGCATTTT.

Ten or more counts support this clone. The chain couples TRBV3-1 to TRBJ2-2, with 11 bases lining up with TRBD2. This CDR3 contains 16 residues. Germline V CDR1 and CDR2: LGHDT, YNNKEL (reference sequence). V was clipped by 4 bases and J by 1 base; unmatched bases: 2. The CDR3 coding sequence is TGTGCCAGCAGCCGCGGACTAGCGGGGAACACCGGGGAGCTGTTTTTT. Residues: CASSRGLAGNTGELFF.

The chain uses TRBV10-3 and TRBJ1-2, with TRBD1 matching 9 bases. There are 13 residues in the CDR3. Germline-derived CDR1 and CDR2 are ENHRY and SYGVKD. Trimming cost V 8 bases and J 4 bases; bases outside gene matches: 5. The CDR3 DNA sequence: TGTGCCATCCACACAGGGGGCGGCTATGGCTACACCTTC. This encodes CAIHTGGGYGYTF.

This sequence joins TRBV15 and TRBJ1-5; no firm D call. V was cut by 2 bases and J by 0 bases, with 8 bases left in between. This CDR3 spans 15 amino acids. From germline, CDR1 is LNHNV and CDR2 YYDKDF (reference sequence). The CDR3 loop is CATSRQLDSNQPQHF. The CDR3 DNA follows: TGTGCCACCAGCAGACAGCTTGATAGCAATCAGCCCCAGCATTTT.

This clone was seen at least ten times. J is TRBJ2-2 and V is TRBV6-1; 10 bases align to TRBD2. CDR1 and CDR2 (germline): MNHNS, SASEGT. V was pared by 5 bases and J by 5 bases, with 5 bases of the junction left unmatched. CDR3 length equals 15 residues. The CDR3 region has the DNA TGTGCCAGCAGTTTAGCGGGAGGTGGAACCGGGGAGCTGTTTTTT. Translating it yields CASSLAGGGTGELFF.

Worth noting for this clone: At one boundary the junction diverges from the germline segment, which might be a read error. The chain has TRBV6-2 or TRBV6-3 and TRBJ2-3; D tentatively reads TRBD1 or TRBD2 (6 bases each). CDR3 length: 17 amino acids. From germline, CDR1 is MNHEY and CDR2 SVGEGT. CDR3 DNA sequence: TGTGCCAGCAAGCAGGGGTCCCCCTCCACTAGCACAGATACACAGTATTTT. Its translation is CASKQGSPSTSTDTQYF.

The table lists this clone with many counts. The chain uses TRBV3-1 and TRBJ2-7; D is possibly TRBD1 or TRBD2 (6 bases each). The CDR3 has 15 amino acids. In germline, CDR1 is LGHDT, CDR2 YNNKEL (reference sequence). V lost 1 base to trimming and J lost 6 bases, with 16 bases between them. In DNA form, the CDR3 reads TGTGCCAGCAGCCAAGGACCGGGGGCATCCAGCGAGCAGTACTTC. Amino acids: CASSQGPGASSEQYF.

This clone occurred many times. This rearrangement joins TRBV7-9 to TRBJ2-2; 11 positions agree with TRBD1. This CDR3 has 17 amino acids. Germline assignment: CDR1 SEHNR and CDR2 FQNEAQ (reference sequence). Unmatched junction bases numbered 11, after V lost 5 bases and J lost 6 bases. This chain's CDR3 is CASSSSGTGGFPGELFF. The CDR3, as DNA: TGTGCCAGCAGCAGCTCCGGGACAGGGGGTTTCCCCGGGGAGCTGTTTTTT.

The sample holds many counts of this clone. V is TRBV12-5 and J is TRBJ2-7; the D call may be TRBD1 or TRBD2 (5 bases each). From germline, CDR1 is LGHNT and CDR2 FRNRAP. Trimming pared 5 bases from V and 2 bases from J, leaving 22 bases between. CDR3 length equals 17 residues. As DNA, the CDR3 is TGTGCTAGTGGTGAAGCCCCGGGACGCCTGTCCCCCTACGAGCAGTACTTC. Encoded protein: CASGEAPGRLSPYEQYF. The full variable domain, with the rest looked up from reference TRBV12-5 and TRBJ2-7, is DARVTQTPRHKVTEMGQEVTMRCQPILGHNTVFWYRQTMMQGLELLAYFRNRAPLDDSGMPKDRFSAEMPDATLATLKIQPSEPRDSAVYFCASGEAPGRLSPYEQYFGPGTRLTVT.

Regarding this clone: The junction shows a germline mismatch at one end, possibly a read error. This chain links TRBV28 with TRBJ2-1; 7 nucleotides agree with TRBD2. CDR3 length equals 16 residues. Germline lookup yields CDR1 MDHEN and CDR2 SYDVKM. In nucleotides, the CDR3 is TGTGTCAGCAGACGTACTAGCGACTACGCCTACAATGAGCAGTTCTTC. Its translation is CVSRRTSDYAYNEQFF.

This clone was recorded at least ten times. Other DNA sequences in the sample encode the same CDR3. The chain carries TRBV5-1 and TRBJ2-7; D might be TRBD1 or TRBD2, each matching 6 bases. Looked up from germline, CDR1 is SGHRS and CDR2 is YFSETQ. V was clipped by 5 bases and J by 4 bases, with 16 bases between them. The CDR3 is made up of 14 amino acids. The CDR3 loop reads CASSSAGHLYEQYF. The CDR3 region has the DNA TGCGCCAGCAGTTCCGCGGGACATCTATACGAGCAGTACTTC. The complete variable domain, with remaining parts taken from reference TRBV5-1 and TRBJ2-7, reads KAGVTQTPRYLIKTRGQQVTLSCSPISGHRSVSWYQQTPGQGLQFLFEYFSETQRNKGNFPGRFSGRQFSNSRSEMNVSTLELGDSALYLCASSSAGHLYEQYFGPGTRLTVT.

This clone was seen many times. Possible read error: a much larger clone is one base away. The rearrangement joins TRBV20-1 to TRBJ2-1, with 11 nucleotides matching TRBD2. The CDR3 covers 14 residues. Germline CDR1 reads DFQATT; CDR2 reads SNEGSKA (reference sequence). The CDR3: CGARLAGRENEQFF. CDR3 coding DNA: TGCGGTGCAAGACTAGCGGGAAGGGAAAATGAGCAGTTCTTC.

Ten or more counts support this clone. It may be a read error: a sequence one base away is much more abundant. Other DNA sequences in the sample encode the same CDR3. The chain employs TRBV19 and TRBJ1-2; the match to TRBD1 covers 7 bases. CDR3 length: 13 amino acids. CDR1 and CDR2 (germline): LNHDA, SQIVND (reference sequence). In DNA form, the CDR3 reads TGTGCCAGTGGGACAGACGTTCCCTATGGTTACACCTTC. Its protein is CASGTDVPYGYTF.

This clone was detected a few times. The rearrangement links TRBV12-3 or TRBV12-4 to TRBJ2-3; TRBD1 or TRBD2 may be the D gene (5 bases each). This CDR3 is built from 15 residues. V gave up 8 bases and J gave up 0 bases, with 15 bases separating them. CDR3 DNA sequence: TGTGCCAGCCGAAGGGACGGAGTGAGCACAGATACGCAGTATTTT. Its translation: CASRRDGVSTDTQYF.

This clone was seen ten or more times. Different DNA sequences within this sample yield the same CDR3. The chain links TRBV6-2 or TRBV6-3 to TRBJ2-7, with D unresolved. Trimming removed 2 bases from V and 0 bases from J, with 5 bases in between. From germline, CDR1 is MNHEY and CDR2 SVGEGT. The CDR3 runs 13 residues. The CDR3 loop is CASSYPGSYEQYF. The CDR3 region has the DNA TGTGCCAGCAGTTACCCAGGCTCCTACGAGCAGTACTTC.

This clone was counted ten times or more. This sequence joins TRBV5-6 and TRBJ1-2; 10 nucleotides line up with TRBD1. The CDR3 extends over 14 amino acids. With 4 bases clipped from V and 7 bases from J, the junction kept 7 bases outside the gene matches. Germline CDR1 is SGHDT and CDR2 is YYEEEE. The CDR3 region has the DNA TGTGCCAGCAGCCCGGGACAGGGGCTTGGTGGCTACACCTTC. It translates to CASSPGQGLGGYTF.

This clone was counted at least ten times. The V call is TRBV18, the J call TRBJ1-4; D might be TRBD1 (5 bases). Trimming stripped 3 bases from V and 4 bases from J, with 12 bases between. Germline V gene lookup returns CDR1 KGHSH and CDR2 LQKENI. This CDR3 has 15 residues. Written as DNA, the CDR3 is TGTGCCAGCTCACCCCCAGGACACCTTAATGAAAAACTGTTTTTT. Protein sequence: CASSPPGHLNEKLFF.

This clone was counted at least ten times. The V and J genes are TRBV27 and TRBJ2-2; 7 nucleotides align to TRBD2. The CDR3 runs to 15 residues. Germline CDR1 and CDR2: MNHEY and SMNVEV (reference sequence). After removal of 4 bases from V and 7 bases from J, the junction contained 9 bases not matched to a gene. CDR3: CASSWAFGGVGELFF. DNA for the CDR3: TGTGCCAGCAGTTGGGCCTTTGGGGGGGTCGGGGAGCTGTTTTTT.

The table lists this clone with many counts. The V and J genes are TRBV20-1 and TRBJ1-5; maybe TRBD1 (5 bases). The CDR3 runs to 17 residues. Trimming shortened V by 0 bases and J by 0 bases, and 15 bases separated the two germline ends. Germline V lookup: CDR1 DFQATT, CDR2 SNEGSKA (reference sequence). The CDR3 loop reads CSARDYRQGGSNQPQHF. CDR3 sequence (DNA): TGCAGTGCTAGAGATTATCGGCAGGGCGGTAGCAATCAGCCCCAGCATTTT.

In this sample, this clone is medium-sized (0.01 to 0.1%). The V gene is TRBV27, the J gene TRBJ2-3; 11 nucleotides align to TRBD2. The CDR3 extends over 16 amino acids. The germline V gene encodes CDR1 MNHEY and CDR2 SMNVEV (reference sequence). With V trimmed by 5 bases and J by 0 bases, 4 bases remained unmatched. CDR3 nucleotides: TGTGCCAGCAGTCCGAGACTAGCGGGGAGCACAGATACGCAGTATTTT. It is translated as CASSPRLAGSTDTQYF.

This clone was picked up many times. This may arise from a read error, as a much more abundant clone is one base away. The same CDR3 also results from other DNA sequences found in this sample. The J gene is TRBJ2-4, the V gene TRBV20-1; D ambiguous. This CDR3 comprises 13 residues. The V gene's germline CDR1 is DFQATT and CDR2 SNEGSKA (reference sequence). V was pared by 3 bases and J by 6 bases, with 12 bases between. This chain's CDR3 is CSASSSRANIQYF. The CDR3 DNA sequence: TGCAGTGCTAGTTCGTCTAGGGCAAACATTCAGTACTTC.

This clone was seen a handful of times. CDR3 sequence: CASSYSWSSYNEQFF. The CDR3 DNA sequence: TGTGCCAGCAGTTACTCCTGGAGCTCCTACAATGAGCAGTTCTTC. The chain carries TRBV6-5 and TRBJ2-1; D call uncertain. The germline V and J ends were trimmed by 0 bases and 0 bases, with 6 bases remaining between them. The CDR3 sequence is 15 residues long. Germline-derived CDR1 and CDR2 are MNHEY and SVGAGI.

The table lists this clone with a few counts. The chain recombines TRBV14 with TRBJ1-2; no definite D call. With 2 bases removed from V and 2 bases from J, the gap between germline ends came to 15 bases. Germline V gene lookup returns CDR1 SGHDN and CDR2 FVKESK. CDR3 size: 16 residues. The chain's CDR3 is CASSQQATPLNYGYTF. In nucleotides, the CDR3 is TGTGCCAGCAGCCAACAGGCCACCCCGCTAAACTATGGCTACACCTTC.